This T cell receptor beta chain was sequenced during a study of PD-1 blockade in classical Hodgkin lymphoma. Overall study results and limits: Patients with an early start, nivolumab under 1 year after ASCT, were excluded. Healthy donors reportedly exceeded newly diagnosed patients in baseline TCR diversity.

With no exception, relapse followed autologous stem cell transplantation in all patients, and brentuximab vedotin exposure varied. Germline lookup yields CDR1 KGHSH and CDR2 LQKENI. The CDR3 runs to 12 residues. With 10 bases removed from V and 4 bases from J, the gap between germline ends came to 10 bases. Clones were sequenced by immunoSEQ multiplex PCR, and TCRdb holds only the in-frame ones, with some missing. The table shows about 41,000 clones, with approximately 80% occurring only once. A note on this clone: Its antigen is as yet unknown.

The V and J genes are TRBV18 and TRBJ1-4; no clear D gene. Sequencing used peripheral blood mononuclear cells (PBMCs), obtained at baseline. The TCR originated in a human donor with classical Hodgkin lymphoma. The CDR3 DNA sequence: TGTGCCACTCAGGCGGGTAATGAAAAACTGTTTTTT. Protein product: CATQAGNEKLFF.